This T cell receptor beta chain was captured by sequencing in a study of shared clonotypes between healthy human individuals. Germline CDR1 and CDR2: MNHEY and SMNVEV (reference sequence). The CDR3 consists of 14 residues. V lost 3 bases to trimming and J lost 0 bases, with 8 bases between them. Genomic DNA of every subset was divided equally among multiple immunoSEQ plates. Assay: immunoSEQ multiplex PCR; the TCRdb copy retains only in-frame clones and omits some. Among some 2,100,000 clones listed, approximately 94% were seen once. CD45RO-negative cells were positively selected for CCR7, leaving out terminally differentiated effector memory CD45RA+ cells.

This TCR came from a man aged 18 to 30 in good health. Some clones in this sample may be carry-over from other donors' samples. The chain joins TRBV27 to TRBJ1-1; D remains unclear. Source material: naive CD8+ T cells from PBMCs. The CDR3 reads CASSLRTLNTEAFF. The CDR3 DNA reads TGTGCCAGCAGTTTGAGGACTCTGAACACTGAAGCTTTCTTT.